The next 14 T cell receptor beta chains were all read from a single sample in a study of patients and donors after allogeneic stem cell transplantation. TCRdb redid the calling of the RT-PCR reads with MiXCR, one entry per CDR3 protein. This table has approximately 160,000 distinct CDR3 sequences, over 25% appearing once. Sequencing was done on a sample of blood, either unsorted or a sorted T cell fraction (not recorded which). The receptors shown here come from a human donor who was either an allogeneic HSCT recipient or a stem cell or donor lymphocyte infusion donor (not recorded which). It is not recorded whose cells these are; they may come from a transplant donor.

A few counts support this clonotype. This CDR3 is CASSSNLLDGDGYTF. In DNA, the CDR3 is TGTGCCAGCAGTTCTAACCTTTTGGACGGAGATGGCTACACCTTC. The rearrangement joins TRBV27 to TRBJ1-2; D not certain. CDR3 size: 15 residues. CDR1 and CDR2 (germline): MNHEY, SMNVEV (reference sequence). V lost 4 bases, J lost 6 bases, and 18 bases lay in between.

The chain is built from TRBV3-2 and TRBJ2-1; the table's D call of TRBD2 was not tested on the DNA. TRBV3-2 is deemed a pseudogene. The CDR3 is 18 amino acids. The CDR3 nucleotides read TGTGCCAGCAGCCAGGTTTATGGCGGGAGGGCCTACTACAATGAGCAGTTCTTC. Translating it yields CASSQVYGGRAYYNEQFF.

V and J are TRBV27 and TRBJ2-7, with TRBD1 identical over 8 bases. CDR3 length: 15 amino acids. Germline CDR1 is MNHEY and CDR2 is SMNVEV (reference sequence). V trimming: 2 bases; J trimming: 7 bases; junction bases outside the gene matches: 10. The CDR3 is CASSLLRDRYKEQYF. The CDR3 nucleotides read TGTGCCAGCAGTTTACTGCGGGACAGGTACAAGGAGCAGTACTTC.

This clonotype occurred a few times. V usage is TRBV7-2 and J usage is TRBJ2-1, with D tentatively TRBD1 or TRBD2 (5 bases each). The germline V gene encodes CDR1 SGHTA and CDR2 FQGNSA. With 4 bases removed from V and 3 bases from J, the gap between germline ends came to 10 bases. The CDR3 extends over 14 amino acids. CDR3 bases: TGTGCCAGCAGCTACCGGGACCACTACAATGAGCAGTTCTTC. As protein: CASSYRDHYNEQFF.

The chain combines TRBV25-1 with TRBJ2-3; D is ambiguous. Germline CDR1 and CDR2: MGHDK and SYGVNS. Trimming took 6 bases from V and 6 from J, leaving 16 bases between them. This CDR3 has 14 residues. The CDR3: CASRERAAWDTQYF. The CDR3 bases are TGTGCCAGCAGGGAAAGGGCCGCGTGGGATACGCAGTATTTT.

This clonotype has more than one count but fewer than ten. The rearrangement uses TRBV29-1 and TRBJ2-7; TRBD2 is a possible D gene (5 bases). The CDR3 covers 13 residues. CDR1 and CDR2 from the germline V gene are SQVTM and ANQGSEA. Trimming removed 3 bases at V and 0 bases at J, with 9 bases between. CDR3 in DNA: TGCAGCGTTGAGTTAGGGAGCTCCTACGAGCAGTACTTC. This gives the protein CSVELGSSYEQYF.

This chain's CDR3 is CASSYTFLAGATGYEQYF. The CDR3 nucleotides read TGTGCCAGCAGTTATACTTTCCTAGCGGGAGCGACTGGCTACGAGCAGTACTTC. This chain links TRBV6-5 with TRBJ2-7, with TRBD2 matching 10 bases. The CDR3 is made up of 18 amino acids. Germline V lookup: CDR1 MNHEY, CDR2 SVGAGI. The trim removed 3 bases at V and 3 bases at J, leaving 14 bases unmatched.

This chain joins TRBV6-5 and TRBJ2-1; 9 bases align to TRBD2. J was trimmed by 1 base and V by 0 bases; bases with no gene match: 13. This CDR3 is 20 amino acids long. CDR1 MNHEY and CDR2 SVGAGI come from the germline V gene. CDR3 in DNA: TGTGCCAGCAGTTACTCGAGCCCTAAGGCAGCGGGAGGTTCCTACAATGAGCAGTTCTTC. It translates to CASSYSSPKAAGGSYNEQFF.

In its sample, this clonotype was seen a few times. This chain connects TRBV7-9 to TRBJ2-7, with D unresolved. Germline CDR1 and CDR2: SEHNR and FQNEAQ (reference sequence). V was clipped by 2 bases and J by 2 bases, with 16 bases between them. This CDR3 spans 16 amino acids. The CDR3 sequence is CASSLLEAITPYEQYF. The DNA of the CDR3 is TGTGCCAGCAGCTTATTAGAAGCGATTACCCCCTACGAGCAGTACTTC. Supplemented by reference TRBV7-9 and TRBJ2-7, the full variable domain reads DTGVSQNPRHKITKRGQNVTFRCDPISEHNRLYWYRQTLGQGPEFLTYFQNEAQLEKSRLLSDRFSAERPKGSFSTLEIQRTEQGDSAMYLCASSLLEAITPYEQYFGPGTRLTVT.

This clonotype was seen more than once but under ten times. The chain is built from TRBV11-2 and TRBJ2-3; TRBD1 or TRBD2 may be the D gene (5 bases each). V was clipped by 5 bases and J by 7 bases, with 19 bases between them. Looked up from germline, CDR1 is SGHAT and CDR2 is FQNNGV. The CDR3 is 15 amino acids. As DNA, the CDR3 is TGTGCCAGCAGCCCAAGTGGGACGGCGCTATATACGCAGTATTTT. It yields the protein CASSPSGTALYTQYF.

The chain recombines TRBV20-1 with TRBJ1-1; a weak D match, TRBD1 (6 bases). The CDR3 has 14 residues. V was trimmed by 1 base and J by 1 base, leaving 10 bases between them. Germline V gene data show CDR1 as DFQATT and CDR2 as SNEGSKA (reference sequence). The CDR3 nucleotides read TGCAGTGCTAGAGCGGGACACTGGAACACTGAAGCTTTCTTT. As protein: CSARAGHWNTEAFF.

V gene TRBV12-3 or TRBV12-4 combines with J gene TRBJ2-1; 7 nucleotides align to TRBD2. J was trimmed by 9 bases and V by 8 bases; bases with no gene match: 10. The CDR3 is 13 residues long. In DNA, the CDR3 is TGTGCCAGCTCGCCTCGGGGCGGGGGTGAGCAGTTCTTC. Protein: CASSPRGGGEQFF.

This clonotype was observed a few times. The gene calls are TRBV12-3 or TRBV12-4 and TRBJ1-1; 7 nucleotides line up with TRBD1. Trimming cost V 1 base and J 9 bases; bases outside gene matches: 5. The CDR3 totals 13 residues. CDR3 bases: TGTGCCAGCAGTTTAGGGAAGGGACAGCAAGCTTTCTTT. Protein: CASSLGKGQQAFF.

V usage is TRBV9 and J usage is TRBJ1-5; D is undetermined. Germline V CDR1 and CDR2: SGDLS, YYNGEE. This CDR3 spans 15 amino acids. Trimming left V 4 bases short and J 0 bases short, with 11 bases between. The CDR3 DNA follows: TGTGCCAGCAGCCCGAGTGGGAATAGCAATCAGCCCCAGCATTTT. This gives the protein CASSPSGNSNQPQHF.